This entry lists 16 T cell receptor beta chains sequenced from one sample in a study of CD8+ T cells in alopecia areata. RNA, once extracted, was reverse transcribed into cDNA for use as the sequencing template. Assay: immunoSEQ multiplex PCR; the TCRdb copy retains only in-frame clones and omits some. The profile shows 200,000 to 250,000 clones, 50% to 60% of them singletons. Sequences were derived from CD4+ T cells sorted from blood, sampled at week 0. These receptors all come from a human donor with alopecia areata.

In DNA, the CDR3 is TGTGCCAGCAGTTACTCGTCGCGGGGGGGCGGAAATGAGCAGTTCTTC. It translates to CASSYSSRGGGNEQFF. This sequence joins TRBV6-6 and TRBJ2-1; 9 bases match TRBD2. The CDR3 is 16 residues long. With 0 bases clipped from V and 7 bases from J, the junction kept 7 bases outside the gene matches. Germline V gene lookup returns CDR1 MNHNY and CDR2 SVGAGI (reference sequence).

This clone appeared once. This chain connects TRBV19 to TRBJ1-5; possible D gene TRBD1, 6 bases. Trimming removed 3 bases at V and 0 bases at J, with 18 bases between. CDR3 length: 18 amino acids. Germline V lookup: CDR1 LNHDA, CDR2 SQIVND (reference sequence). CDR3 region: CASSIGQTNAYSNQPQHF. The CDR3 nucleotides read TGTGCCAGTAGTATCGGACAGACCAACGCTTATAGCAATCAGCCCCAGCATTTT.

The chain uses TRBV2 and TRBJ1-2; D not resolved. V gave up 5 bases and J gave up 2 bases, with 12 bases separating them. This CDR3 spans 14 amino acids. The V gene's germline CDR1 is SNHLY and CDR2 FYNNEI. CDR3 sequence reads: CASSQGQSNYGYTF. As DNA, the CDR3 is TGTGCCAGCAGTCAAGGGCAGTCGAACTATGGCTACACCTTC.

This clone was counted only a few times. The gene calls are TRBV4-1 and TRBJ2-7; TRBD1 is a possible D gene (5 bases). Germline CDR1 and CDR2: MGHRA and YSYEKL. The CDR3 is 14 amino acids. V gave up 1 base and J gave up 0 bases, with 7 bases separating them. CDR3 DNA: TGCGCCAGCAGCCAAGTCAGGGACTCCTACGAGCAGTACTTC. This codes for CASSQVRDSYEQYF.

The chain carries TRBV7-9 and TRBJ1-5, with D tentatively TRBD1 (6 bases). Per germline, CDR1 SEHNR and CDR2 FQNEAQ (reference sequence). The CDR3 consists of 13 residues. V lost 5 bases and J lost 6, with 11 bases in between. The CDR3 sequence: CASSMDSSQPQHF. The CDR3 DNA reads TGTGCCAGCAGCATGGACAGTAGTCAGCCCCAGCATTTT.

This sequence joins TRBV7-2 and TRBJ1-5; D call uncertain. Per germline, CDR1 SGHTA and CDR2 FQGNSA. This CDR3 has 15 residues. Trimming shortened V by 5 bases and J by 0 bases, and 11 bases separated the two germline ends. CDR3 nucleotides: TGTGCCAGCAGCCAACACCAGGTTAGCAATCAGCCCCAGCATTTT. Translation gives CASSQHQVSNQPQHF.

There are a few counts of this clone. The chain employs TRBV6-5 and TRBJ1-4; no clear D gene. Deletions cut 0 bases from V and 10 bases from J, with 6 bases between. This CDR3 comprises 12 residues. Germline V gene lookup returns CDR1 MNHEY and CDR2 SVGAGI. CDR3 sequence reads: CASSYSRGKLFF. CDR3 nucleotide sequence: TGTGCCAGCAGTTACTCTCGGGGAAAACTGTTTTTT.

This chain connects TRBV2 to TRBJ2-2, with TRBD2 matching 12 bases. In germline, CDR1 is SNHLY, CDR2 FYNNEI. The CDR3 loop spans 17 amino acids. Trimming removed 2 bases from V and 6 bases from J; junction bases left unmatched: 7. DNA of the CDR3: TGTGCCAGCAGTGAAAGCGGTCTAGCGGGAGGGGCCGGGGAGCTGTTTTTT. This gives the protein CASSESGLAGGAGELFF.

This clone was detected a few times. The chain joins TRBV12-5 to TRBJ1-5, with 10 bases identical to TRBD1. Germline V gives CDR1 LGHNT, CDR2 FRNRAP. V shed 1 base, J shed 11 bases, and the junction held 5 bases outside the gene matches. CDR3 size: 14 residues. CDR3: CASGLGQGARAQHF. CDR3 nucleotides: TGTGCTAGTGGTTTGGGACAGGGGGCGAGGGCCCAGCATTTT.

This clone was recorded a few times. This sequence joins TRBV19 and TRBJ1-2; 8 nucleotides align to TRBD1. The CDR3 has 15 amino acids. The V gene's germline CDR1 is LNHDA and CDR2 SQIVND (reference sequence). Trimming removed 8 bases from V and 3 bases from J; junction bases left unmatched: 11. CDR3 coding DNA: TGTGCCAGTTGCCAGGGGGCTCTAGGGCACTATGGCTACACCTTC. Residues: CASCQGALGHYGYTF.

The V call is TRBV5-1, the J call TRBJ1-2, with D perhaps TRBD1 (6 bases). Trimming left V 3 bases short and J 4 bases short, with 19 bases between. The CDR3 spans 16 residues. From germline, CDR1 is SGHRS and CDR2 YFSETQ. DNA for the CDR3: TGCGCCAGCAGCTCAGAACACAGGGCTAACTCCTATGGCTACACCTTC. Its translation: CASSSEHRANSYGYTF.

The V gene is TRBV9, the J gene TRBJ2-5, with D maybe TRBD1 (6 bases). V lost 4 bases and J 1 base, leaving 11 bases between the germline ends. CDR3 length: 14 residues. Germline V gives CDR1 SGDLS, CDR2 YYNGEE. The CDR3 region is CASSSQGLQETQYF. The CDR3 DNA reads as TGTGCCAGCAGCTCTCAGGGGCTCCAAGAGACCCAGTACTTC.

This clone appeared a few times. The chain recombines TRBV30 with TRBJ2-1, with 13 bases that match TRBD2. Trimming removed 3 bases from V and 0 bases from J; junction bases left unmatched: 5. The CDR3 covers 17 residues. Germline-derived CDR1 and CDR2 are GTSNPN and SVGIG (reference sequence). The CDR3 loop is CAWSRGLAGSSYNEQFF. CDR3 nucleotides: TGTGCCTGGAGCCGGGGACTAGCGGGGAGCTCCTACAATGAGCAGTTCTTC.

The V and J genes are TRBV30 and TRBJ1-1; D is undetermined. The V gene's germline CDR1 is GTSNPN and CDR2 SVGIG (reference sequence). CDR3 length: 11 residues. Between the trimmed V and J ends, which lost 4 bases and 10 bases, there was a span of 13 bases. The CDR3 nucleotides are TGTGCCTGGACATTGAATGCGGGAGCTTTCTTT. Translated, it gives CAWTLNAGAFF.

The rearrangement links TRBV7-3 to TRBJ2-3, with 13 bases lining up with TRBD2. The CDR3 sequence is 16 residues long. CDR1 is SGHTA, CDR2 FQGTGA, per germline. J gave up 3 bases and V 5 bases, and 5 bases lay outside the gene matches. The CDR3 sequence is CASSVGLAGVTDTQYF. CDR3 DNA: TGTGCCAGCAGCGTCGGACTAGCGGGAGTTACAGATACGCAGTATTTT.

Here the CDR3 reads CASRLTGTGELFF. Written as DNA, the CDR3 is TGTGCCAGCAGGCTCACAGGGACCGGGGAGCTGTTTTTT. The chain employs TRBV7-2 and TRBJ2-2; D may be TRBD1 (6 bases). The CDR3 loop spans 13 amino acids. Germline lookup yields CDR1 SGHTA and CDR2 FQGNSA. V was cut by 6 bases and J by 5 bases, with 10 bases left in between.